One and the same sample provided the 9 T cell receptor beta chains below, sequenced in a study of control samples from healthy donors and cancer patients. Sequencing used immunoSEQ multiplex PCR; TCRdb keeps in-frame clones, though not all of them. Counted here are tens of thousands of clones, more than 70% occurring once; the ten biggest clones make up more than 5%. The source material was blood. All receptors come from a woman aged 45-59 years in good health.

This chain connects TRBV18 to TRBJ2-7; TRBD1 is a possible D gene (6 bases). The CDR3 sequence is 15 residues long. CDR1 is KGHSH, CDR2 LQKENI, per germline. The V and J ends lost 0 bases and 9 bases respectively, with 18 bases between them. CDR3 sequence (DNA): TGTGCCAGCTCACCACCCGTTGACAGGTTTGTTGGGCAGTACTTC. It is translated as CASSPPVDRFVGQYF.

The chain has TRBV2 and TRBJ2-3; D might be TRBD1 (6 bases). Germline CDR1 SNHLY, CDR2 FYNNEI. Trimming left V 3 bases short and J 5 bases short, with 9 bases between. This CDR3 contains 13 residues. CDR3 coding DNA: TGTGCCAGCAGTGAGGGGGCCAGAGATACGCAGTATTTT. As protein: CASSEGARDTQYF.

The V and J genes are TRBV5-1 and TRBJ1-3, with D unresolved. Trimming took 0 bases from V and 0 from J, leaving 4 bases between them. Germline loops: CDR1 SGHRS, CDR2 YFSETQ. The CDR3 is made up of 14 amino acids. The CDR3 bases are TGCGCCAGCAGCTTGGCGGCCTCTGGAAACACCATATATTTT. Residues: CASSLAASGNTIYF.

The table lists this clone with a few counts. The chain joins TRBV11-2 to TRBJ1-6, with D possibly matching TRBD1 (5 bases). The CDR3 length is 13 residues. Germline V gives CDR1 SGHAT, CDR2 FQNNGV. V dropped 1 base and J dropped 10 bases, with 8 bases sitting between them. CDR3 region: CASSLGGASPLHF. The CDR3 nucleotides are TGTGCCAGCAGCTTAGGAGGGGCATCACCCCTCCACTTT.

The V and J genes are TRBV5-1 and TRBJ2-7; D is unresolved. V was pared by 4 bases and J by 1 base, with 18 bases between. Germline V gene data show CDR1 as SGHRS and CDR2 as YFSETQ. The length of the CDR3 is 16 residues. DNA of the CDR3: TGCGCCAGCAGCCCAGGAGATCTTTCCCCTTCCTACGAGCAGTACTTC. This sequence encodes CASSPGDLSPSYEQYF.

Only a few counts were recorded for this clone. This rearrangement joins TRBV7-9 to TRBJ1-3; 7 nucleotides match TRBD1. V lost 5 bases and J lost 3; bases outside the gene matches: 1. The CDR3 length is 13 residues. The germline V gene encodes CDR1 SEHNR and CDR2 FQNEAQ (reference sequence). The CDR3 coding sequence is TGTGCCAGCAGCCGGACAGGTGGAAACACCATATATTTT. It is translated as CASSRTGGNTIYF.

This clone has more than one count but fewer than ten. The chain has TRBV2 and TRBJ1-3; D is uncertain. CDR1 SNHLY and CDR2 FYNNEI come from the germline V gene. The germline V and J ends were trimmed by 5 bases and 0 bases, with 11 bases remaining between them. CDR3 length equals 15 residues. Here the CDR3 DNA reads TGTGCCAGCAGTTTGACTGCGAGCTCTGGAAACACCATATATTTT. Amino acids: CASSLTASSGNTIYF.

The chain carries TRBV21-1 and TRBJ2-2; the table calls TRBD2, which could not be checked here. TRBV21-1 is a pseudogene. The CDR3 contains 12 residues. The CDR3 DNA sequence: TGTGCCTCGGGAGGGAACACCGGGGAGCTGTTTTTT. Translation gives CASGGNTGELFF.

The genes are TRBV3-1 (or the pseudogene TRBV3-2) and TRBJ2-7; D gene uncertain. Germline lookup yields CDR1 LGHDT and CDR2 YNNKEL (reference sequence). The CDR3 covers 12 residues. V lost 1 base and J 3 bases, leaving 4 bases between the germline ends. CDR3 DNA sequence: TGTGCCAGCAGCCAAGTCCACTACGAGCAGTACTTC. The encoded protein is CASSQVHYEQYF.